The text below deals with one T cell receptor beta chain. Its antigen is not known. The data are from a study of glioma-infiltrating T cells after dendritic cell vaccination. The germline gives CDR1 SGHRS, CDR2 YFSETQ. The CDR3 sequence is 19 residues long. The V segment lost 4 bases and the J segment 2 bases; nucleotides outside the gene matches: 17. The repertoire was sequenced with immunoSEQ multiplex PCR; TCRdb's copy has only in-frame clones and lacks some. The sample includes about 100,000 clones, about 80% seen only once; the top ten take less than 7%. Findings and limits, study-wide: No direct clonality-survival link was found; a diverse polyclonal response may matter.

The sequencing here drew on blood, taken before dendritic cell vaccination. This TCR was sampled from a human donor with glioblastoma. The V gene is TRBV5-1, the J gene TRBJ2-3; 9 bases map to TRBD2. CDR3 in amino acids: CASSPRAGGLAGFTDTQYF. CDR3 sequence (DNA): TGCGCCAGCAGCCCCCGGGCGGGAGGCCTAGCGGGGTTCACAGATACGCAGTATTTT.